The rows below give T cell receptor beta chains drawn from one sample of a study of shared clonotypes between healthy human individuals. Profiling relied on immunoSEQ multiplex PCR, and the TCRdb table lists in-frame clones only, not all of them. The repertoire consists of about 2.5 million clones, with about nine tenths occurring once and the leading ten covering around 0.35%. The sample taken for sequencing was naive CD4+ T cells from PBMCs. All receptors derive from a young man in good health. Some clones in this sample may be carry-over from other donors' samples. Each CDR3 is given with its conserved first and last residue. The D gene is left open where the match is weak. Size tells how often a clone was seen (once, few, many) or the class of an expanded clone, and some rows leave it out.

v_gene	d_gene	j_gene	abundance	CDR3nt	CDR3aa
TRBV29-1	-	TRBJ1-1	-	TGCAGCGTTGAGCTACTGACAGGGAACACTGAAGCTTTCTTT	CSVELLTGNTEAFF
TRBV6-6	-	TRBJ1-3	-	TGTGCCAGCAGTAAAAAAACAGGTGAAGGAAACACCATATATTTT	CASSKKTGEGNTIYF
TRBV2	-	TRBJ1-4	-	TGTGCCAGCAGTGAAATCCTGGTTGATGAAAAACTGTTTTTT	CASSEILVDEKLFF
TRBV18	-	TRBJ1-4	-	TGTGCCAGCTACAGGGACGGGGAAAAACTGTTTTTT	CASYRDGEKLFF
TRBV27	TRBD1	TRBJ1-2	-	TGTGCCAGCACTTTGGACAGGTTATCTGCTAAAGTTAACTATGGCTACACCTTC	CASTLDRLSAKVNYGYTF
TRBV5-1	-	TRBJ2-7	-	TGCGCCAGCAGTAAACCCGGGTTAGGCGAGCAGTACTTC	CASSKPGLGEQYF
TRBV7-3	-	TRBJ2-1	-	TGTGCCAGCAGCTCGTTTGGGGGTCCCAATGAGCAGTTCTTC	CASSSFGGPNEQFF
TRBV6-1	TRBD1	TRBJ1-5	-	TGTGCCAGCAGTGGAGGGACAGGGGAATGGAATCAGCCCCAGCATTTT	CASSGGTGEWNQPQHF
TRBV6-5	-	TRBJ2-1	-	TGTGCCAGCAGTTATGACCCTAGCTCCTACAATGAGCAGTTCTTC	CASSYDPSSYNEQFF
TRBV4-3	-	TRBJ1-2	-	TGCGCCAGCAGTAGGGAGGCGGGATATTATGGCTACACCTTC	CASSREAGYYGYTF
TRBV9	-	TRBJ2-1	-	TGTGCCAGCAGCGTGGGGGCCTACAATGAGCAGTTCTTC	CASSVGAYNEQFF
TRBV30	TRBD1	TRBJ1-1	-	TGTGCCGGGCCCAGGACAGGGAACACTGAAGCTTTCTTT	CAGPRTGNTEAFF
TRBV4-3	-	TRBJ2-1	-	TGCGCCAGCAGCCTCCAAGCGGCCTACTCTTACAATGAGCAGTTCTTC	CASSLQAAYSYNEQFF
TRBV7-2	TRBD2	TRBJ2-1	-	TGTGCCAGCAGCTTATCCCCAGCGGGAGGGTACAATGAGCAGTTCTTC	CASSLSPAGGYNEQFF
TRBV6-4	-	TRBJ1-1	-	TGTGCCAGCAGTGACCGGCAGGGTGAAGCTTTCTTT	CASSDRQGEAFF
TRBV11-2	TRBD2	TRBJ2-1	-	TGTGCCAGCAGCTTACTAGCGGGAGATATGTCGTATGAGCAGTTCTTC	CASSLLAGDMSYEQFF
TRBV7-2	-	TRBJ1-1	-	TGTGCCAGCAGCTCAGAACAGGGTAAGGGGACTGAAGCTTTCTTT	CASSSEQGKGTEAFF
TRBV4-2	-	TRBJ1-2	-	TGTGCCAGCAGCCCCAGACTCCTTTATGGCTACACCTTC	CASSPRLLYGYTF
TRBV7-2	-	TRBJ2-3	-	TGTGCCAGCAGCTTAGGGGTAGGGACAGATACGCAGTATTTT	CASSLGVGTDTQYF
TRBV9	TRBD1	TRBJ1-2	-	TGTGCCAGCAGCGTAGGGGTCCTAGTTAGGGACAGGGGGATTCGTCTACACTTC	CASSVGVLVRDRGIRLHF
TRBV28	-	TRBJ2-2	-	TGTGCCAGCAGTGTCAGGATGAACACCGGGGAGCTGTTTTTT	CASSVRMNTGELFF
TRBV18	TRBD1	TRBJ2-7	-	TGTGCCAGCTCAACGGGACAGGGGGCCAACGAGCAGTACTTC	CASSTGQGANEQYF
TRBV7-9	-	TRBJ2-2	-	TGTGCCAGCAGCCCAATAGGGGTGGGCACCGGGGAGCTGTTTTTT	CASSPIGVGTGELFF
TRBV7-9	-	TRBJ2-3	-	TGTGCCAGCAGCTTAGTGGGGCCCACAGATACGCAGTATTTT	CASSLVGPTDTQYF
TRBV25-1	TRBD2	TRBJ2-5	-	TGTGCCAGCAGTGAACTGGGCGGGAGGGCCGAAGAGACCCAGTACTTC	CASSELGGRAEETQYF
TRBV2	-	TRBJ2-7	-	TGTGCCAGCAGTGACGCCGACGAGCAGTACTTC	CASSDADEQYF
TRBV5-4	-	TRBJ1-2	-	TGTGCCAGCAGCCCCGATGGTTATGGCTACACCTTC	CASSPDGYGYTF
TRBV2	-	TRBJ1-1	once	TGTGCCAGCGCTTGGAACACTGAAGCTTTCTTT	CASAWNTEAFF
TRBV6-7	TRBD1	TRBJ1-2	-	TGTGCCAGCAGGTCAGGGGGACATCGTAACTATGGCTACACCTTC	CASRSGGHRNYGYTF
TRBV4-1	TRBD1	TRBJ2-2	-	TGCGCCAGCAGCCGGGACAGAATGAACACCGGGGAGCTGTTTTTT	CASSRDRMNTGELFF
TRBV7-8	-	TRBJ1-5	-	TGTGCCAGCAGCTTAGAGGGGGGCGCGAGCAATCAGCCCCAGCATTTT	CASSLEGGASNQPQHF
TRBV5-6	-	TRBJ1-3	-	TGTGCCAGCTACGCTTGGAGGTCCCCTGGAAACACCATATATTTT	CASYAWRSPGNTIYF
TRBV7-2	TRBD2	TRBJ2-7	-	TGTGCCAGCAGCTTGACTAGCGGGAGTCCTCAGAGTGAGCAGTACTTC	CASSLTSGSPQSEQYF
TRBV9	TRBD1	TRBJ1-3	-	TGTGCCAGCAGCGAGGGTGCCGACAGGGGTGGAAACACCATATATTTT	CASSEGADRGGNTIYF
TRBV5-4	TRBD2	TRBJ2-1	once	TGTGCCAGCAGCTTGGGCCAGCGGGAGTGGGATGAGCAGTTCTTC	CASSLGQREWDEQFF
TRBV28	-	TRBJ1-1	-	TGTGCCAGCACCCTAGGGAACACTGAAGCTTTCTTT	CASTLGNTEAFF
TRBV5-1	TRBD1	TRBJ2-3	-	TGCGCCAGCAGCTTTGGGCAGGGGGCGGATACGCAGTATTTT	CASSFGQGADTQYF
TRBV5-5	-	TRBJ1-1	-	TGTGCCAGCAGCTTGGCGTTTCGGAACACTGAAGCTTTCTTT	CASSLAFRNTEAFF
TRBV7-7	-	TRBJ2-7	-	TGTGCCAGCAGCCCATCCCAGGGGGGCGAGCAGTACTTC	CASSPSQGGEQYF
TRBV28	-	TRBJ2-7	-	TGTGCCAGCAGAAAAATAGGGGGGTTCTACGAGCAGTACTTC	CASRKIGGFYEQYF
TRBV27	-	TRBJ2-7	-	TGTGCCAGCAGTTCCTACGGGAGCCCCTCCTACGAGCAGTACTTC	CASSSYGSPSYEQYF
TRBV7-3	TRBD2	TRBJ2-3	-	TGTGCCAGCAGCTTAGGTAGCGGGAGAGGAACAGATACGCAGTATTTT	CASSLGSGRGTDTQYF
TRBV6-1	TRBD2	TRBJ2-5	-	TGTGCCAGCAGTGATGGGACTAGCGGGAACCAAGAGACCCAGTACTTC	CASSDGTSGNQETQYF
TRBV28	-	TRBJ1-5	-	TGTGCCAGCAGTTCCGACAGGACTTTAAGTCGGCCCCAGCATTTT	CASSSDRTLSRPQHF
TRBV6-5	-	TRBJ2-7	-	TGTGCCAGCAGTAGAATACAGAGGGCGGGTGAGCAGTACTTC	CASSRIQRAGEQYF
TRBV5-1	TRBD1	TRBJ1-3	-	TGCGCCAGCAGCCCCGGACAGGGCCACTCTGGAAACACCATATATTTT	CASSPGQGHSGNTIYF
TRBV6-4	TRBD1	TRBJ1-3	-	TGTGCCAGCCCCTCAGGGGGGAGCTCTGGAAACACCATATATTTT	CASPSGGSSGNTIYF
TRBV2	-	TRBJ1-5	-	TGTGCCAGCAGTGCTCAGGGGCCCAATCAGCCCCAGCATTTT	CASSAQGPNQPQHF
TRBV7-9	-	TRBJ1-3	-	TGTGCCAGCAGCTTCAAGGGGTTCGGCATATATTTT	CASSFKGFGIYF
TRBV28	-	TRBJ2-7	-	TGTGCCAGCAGCCAGGCCCCAGGTCCCTACGAGCAGTACTTC	CASSQAPGPYEQYF
TRBV4-1	-	TRBJ2-2	-	TGCGCCAGCAGCCTCTCTCACTTGGTCACCGGGGAGCTGTTTTTT	CASSLSHLVTGELFF
TRBV4-1	-	TRBJ1-3	-	TGCGCCAGCAGCCAACAACAGAGCTCTGGAAACACCATATATTTT	CASSQQQSSGNTIYF
TRBV4-1	TRBD2	TRBJ2-1	-	TGCGCCAGCAGCCAAGACGGAGCGGGAGTTCATAATGAGCAGTTCTTC	CASSQDGAGVHNEQFF
TRBV10-3	-	TRBJ2-2	-	TGTGCCATCAGGCCCGGGACTGACACCGGGGAGCTGTTTTTT	CAIRPGTDTGELFF